This T cell receptor (beta chain) was sequenced in a study of cytomegalovirus exposure and HLA in healthy donors. This CDR3 region has 18 residues. The germline V gene has CDR1 SNHLY and CDR2 FYNNEI. Trimming took 7 bases from V and 2 from J, leaving 25 bases between them. General study points: Immune exposure was documented only through CMV serostatus. Later, TCR association rates were found to vary by HLA locus, highest for DRB1 and lowest for HLA-C. TCR beta sequences numbering over 15,000 were associated with HLA alleles at 0.05 false discovery rate in a later analysis.

On this clone itself: What it binds is not known.

The PCR made use of 60 Vbeta and 13 Jbeta primers. Original processing notes: In a later analysis, the count reached 82 million or so unique TCR beta chains, with about 10 million shared. Assay: immunoSEQ multiplex PCR; the TCRdb copy retains only in-frame clones and omits some. V and J calls plus clone size are reproduced from that table; the DNA served to infer D and trimming. The data hold over 150,000 clones, with about 80% observed a single time. The chain recombines TRBV2 with TRBJ2-3; no definite D call. The material sequenced was PBMCs. The receptor comes from a woman aged 25 to 39 in good health and CMV-seropositive. CDR3 in DNA: TGTGCCAGCAATTTTCCCCCAAGACTTTCTAATTCCACAGATACGCAGTATTTT. Protein product: CASNFPPRLSNSTDTQYF.